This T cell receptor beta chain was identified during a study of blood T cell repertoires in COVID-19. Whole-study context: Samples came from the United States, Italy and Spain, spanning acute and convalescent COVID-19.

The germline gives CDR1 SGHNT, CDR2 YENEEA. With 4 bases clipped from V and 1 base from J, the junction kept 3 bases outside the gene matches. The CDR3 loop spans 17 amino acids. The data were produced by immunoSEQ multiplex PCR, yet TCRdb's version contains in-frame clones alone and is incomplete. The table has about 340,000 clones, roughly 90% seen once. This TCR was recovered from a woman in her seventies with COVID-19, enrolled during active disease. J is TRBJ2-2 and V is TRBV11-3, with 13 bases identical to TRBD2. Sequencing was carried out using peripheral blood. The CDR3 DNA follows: TGTGCCAGCAGCTCTCGGACTAGCGGGGGGAACACCGGGGAGCTGTTTTTT. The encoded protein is CASSSRTSGGNTGELFF.